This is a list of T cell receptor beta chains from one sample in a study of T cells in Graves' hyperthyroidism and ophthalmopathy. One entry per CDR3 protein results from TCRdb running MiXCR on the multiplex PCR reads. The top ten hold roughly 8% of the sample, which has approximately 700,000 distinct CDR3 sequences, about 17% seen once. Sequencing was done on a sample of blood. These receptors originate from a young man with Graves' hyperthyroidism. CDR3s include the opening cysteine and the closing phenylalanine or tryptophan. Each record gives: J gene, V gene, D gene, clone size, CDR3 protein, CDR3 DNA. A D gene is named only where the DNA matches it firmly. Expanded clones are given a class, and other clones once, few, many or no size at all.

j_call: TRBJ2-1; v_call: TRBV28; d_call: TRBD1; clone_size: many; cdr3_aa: CASSSHRGNSYNEQFF; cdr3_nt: TGTGCCAGCAGTTCCCACAGGGGAAACTCCTACAATGAGCAGTTCTTC
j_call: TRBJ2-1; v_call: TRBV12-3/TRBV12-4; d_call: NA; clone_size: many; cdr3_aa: CASSPRGYDNEQFF; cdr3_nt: TGTGCCAGCAGTCCCCGAGGCTACGACAATGAGCAGTTCTTC
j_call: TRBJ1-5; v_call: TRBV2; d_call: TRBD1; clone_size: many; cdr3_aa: CASRGTAAGYQPQHF; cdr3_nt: TGTGCCAGCAGGGGGACAGCCGCAGGGTATCAGCCCCAGCATTTT
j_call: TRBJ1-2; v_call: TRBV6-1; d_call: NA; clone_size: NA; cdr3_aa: CASSKQGLDGYTF; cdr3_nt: TGTGCCAGCAGTAAACAGGGTTTGGATGGCTACACCTTC
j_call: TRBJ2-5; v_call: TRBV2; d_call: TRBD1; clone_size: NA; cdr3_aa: CASMRRTGGGETQYF; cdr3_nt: TGTGCCAGCATGAGACGGACAGGGGGAGGAGAGACCCAGTACTTC
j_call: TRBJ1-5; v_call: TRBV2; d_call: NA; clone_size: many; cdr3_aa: CASLQGDSNQPQHF; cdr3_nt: TGTGCCAGCTTACAGGGAGATAGCAATCAGCCCCAGCATTTT
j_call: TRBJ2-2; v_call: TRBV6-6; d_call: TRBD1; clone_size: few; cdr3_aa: CASSYSRGPNTGELFF; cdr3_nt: TGTGCCAGCAGTTACTCGAGGGGGCCGAACACCGGGGAGCTGTTTTTT
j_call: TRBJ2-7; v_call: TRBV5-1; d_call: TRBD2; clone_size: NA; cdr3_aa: CASSLHTSGRVNEQYF; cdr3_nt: TGCGCCAGCAGCCTCCACACTAGCGGGAGGGTTAACGAGCAGTACTTC
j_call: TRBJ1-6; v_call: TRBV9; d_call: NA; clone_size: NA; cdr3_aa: CASSVVPQGGSPLHF; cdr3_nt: TGTGCCAGCAGCGTAGTCCCTCAGGGTGGTTCACCCCTCCACTTT
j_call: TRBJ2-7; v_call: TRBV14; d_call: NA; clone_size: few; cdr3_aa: CASSQAVGLYEQYF; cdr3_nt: TGTGCCAGCAGCCAAGCCGTGGGCCTATACGAGCAGTACTTC
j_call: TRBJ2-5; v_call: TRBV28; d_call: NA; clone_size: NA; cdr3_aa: CASSFIGYQETQYF; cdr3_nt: TGTGCCAGCAGTTTTATCGGGTACCAAGAGACCCAGTACTTC
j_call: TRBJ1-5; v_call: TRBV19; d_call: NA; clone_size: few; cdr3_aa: CASSIEGNSNQPQHF; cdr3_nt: TGTGCCAGTAGTATAGAAGGCAATAGCAATCAGCCCCAGCATTTT
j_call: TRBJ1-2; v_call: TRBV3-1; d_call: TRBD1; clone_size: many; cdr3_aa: CASSQRGTGGIGYGYTF; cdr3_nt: TGTGCCAGCAGCCAACGCGGGACAGGGGGCATTGGGTATGGCTACACCTTC
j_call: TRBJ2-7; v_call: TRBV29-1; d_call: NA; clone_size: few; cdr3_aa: CSVVFRTTYEQYF; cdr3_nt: TGCAGCGTTGTTTTCAGGACCACCTACGAGCAGTACTTC
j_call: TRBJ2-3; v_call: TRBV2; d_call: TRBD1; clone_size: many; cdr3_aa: CASSEGQGQTQYF; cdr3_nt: TGTGCCAGCAGTGAAGGCCAGGGACAGACGCAGTATTTT
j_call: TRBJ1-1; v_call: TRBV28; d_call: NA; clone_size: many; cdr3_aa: CASSLLGRSDTEAFF; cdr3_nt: TGTGCCAGCAGTTTACTCGGAAGGTCGGACACTGAAGCTTTCTTT
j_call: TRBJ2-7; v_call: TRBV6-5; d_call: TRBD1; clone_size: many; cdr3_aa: CASSYSDRVNEQYF; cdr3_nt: TGTGCCAGCAGTTACTCGGACAGGGTCAACGAGCAGTACTTC
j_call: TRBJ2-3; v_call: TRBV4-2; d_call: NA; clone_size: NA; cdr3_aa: CASSRSGLGREVTQYF; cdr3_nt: TGTGCCAGCAGCCGCTCTGGCCTCGGACGGGAAGTTACGCAGTATTTT
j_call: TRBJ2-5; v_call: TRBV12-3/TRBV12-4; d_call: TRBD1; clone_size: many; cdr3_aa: CASSPPVPGQGWAGETQYF; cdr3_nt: TGTGCCAGCAGTCCACCAGTCCCGGGACAGGGTTGGGCAGGAGAGACCCAGTACTTC
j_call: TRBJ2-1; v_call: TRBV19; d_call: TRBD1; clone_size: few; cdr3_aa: CASSINRGNEQFF; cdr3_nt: TGTGCCAGTAGTATTAACAGGGGAAATGAGCAGTTCTTC
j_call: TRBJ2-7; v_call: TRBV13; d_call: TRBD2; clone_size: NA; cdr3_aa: CASRGLAGASYEQYF; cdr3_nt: TGTGCCAGCAGGGGACTAGCGGGGGCTTCCTACGAGCAGTACTTC
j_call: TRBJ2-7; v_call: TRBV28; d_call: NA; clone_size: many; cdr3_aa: CASSTPQGHTYEQYF; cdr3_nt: TGTGCCAGCAGTACCCCACAGGGACATACCTACGAGCAGTACTTC
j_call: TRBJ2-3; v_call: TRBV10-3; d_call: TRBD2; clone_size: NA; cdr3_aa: CAISAGSGSPTDTQYF; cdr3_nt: TGTGCCATCAGTGCTGGCAGCGGGAGTCCCACAGATACGCAGTATTTT
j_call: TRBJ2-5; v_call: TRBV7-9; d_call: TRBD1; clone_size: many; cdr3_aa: CASSLRQGRQETQYF; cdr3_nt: TGTGCCAGCAGCTTGCGACAGGGGAGGCAAGAGACCCAGTACTTC
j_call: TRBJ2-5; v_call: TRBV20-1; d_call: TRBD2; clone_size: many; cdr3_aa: CSATANRGGETQYF; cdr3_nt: TGCAGTGCGACGGCGAATCGGGGAGGGGAGACCCAGTACTTC
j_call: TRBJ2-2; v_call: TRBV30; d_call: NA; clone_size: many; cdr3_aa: CASSPRERRGELFF; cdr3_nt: TGTGCCTCCTCCCCCCGGGAAAGGCGTGGGGAGCTGTTTTTT
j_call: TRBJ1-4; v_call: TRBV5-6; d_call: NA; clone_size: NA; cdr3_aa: CASSWGMGGEKLFF; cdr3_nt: TGTGCCAGCAGCTGGGGCATGGGCGGGGAAAAACTGTTTTTT
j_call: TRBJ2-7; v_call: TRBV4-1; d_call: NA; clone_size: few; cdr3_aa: CASSQDIGGWTYEQYF; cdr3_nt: TGCGCCAGCAGCCAAGATATCGGGGGCTGGACCTACGAGCAGTACTTC
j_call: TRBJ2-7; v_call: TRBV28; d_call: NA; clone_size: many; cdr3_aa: CASSSTRSSYEQYF; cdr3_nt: TGTGCCAGCAGTTCGACTAGGAGCTCCTACGAGCAGTACTTC
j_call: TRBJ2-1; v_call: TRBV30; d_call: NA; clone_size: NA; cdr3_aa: CASSARERVFDEQFF; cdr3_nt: TGTGCCAGCAGCGCCAGGGAGCGGGTCTTCGATGAGCAGTTCTTC
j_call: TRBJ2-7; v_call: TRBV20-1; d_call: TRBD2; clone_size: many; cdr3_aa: CSARAPTSQVSEQYF; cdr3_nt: TGCAGTGCTAGAGCCCCGACTAGCCAGGTCAGCGAGCAGTACTTC
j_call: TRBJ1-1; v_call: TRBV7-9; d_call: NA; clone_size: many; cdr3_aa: CASSPRASGTEAFF; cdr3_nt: TGTGCCAGCAGCCCGCGCGCATCTGGCACTGAAGCTTTCTTT
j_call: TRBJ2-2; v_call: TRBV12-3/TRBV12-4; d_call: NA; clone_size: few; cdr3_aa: CASARQRMNTGELFF; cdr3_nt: TGTGCCAGCGCTCGGCAGCGGATGAACACCGGGGAGCTGTTTTTT
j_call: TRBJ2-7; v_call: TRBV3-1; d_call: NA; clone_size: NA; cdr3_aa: CASSQDGSSYEQYF; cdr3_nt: TGTGCCAGCAGCCAAGACGGAAGCTCCTACGAGCAGTACTTC
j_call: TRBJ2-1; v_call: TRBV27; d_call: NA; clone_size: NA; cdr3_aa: CASSFGDDNEQFF; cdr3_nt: TGTGCCAGCAGTTTCGGGGACGACAATGAGCAGTTCTTC
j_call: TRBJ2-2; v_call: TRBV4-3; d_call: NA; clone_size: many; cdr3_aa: CASSQDGDTGELFF; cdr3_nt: TGCGCCAGCAGCCAAGATGGTGACACCGGGGAGCTGTTTTTT
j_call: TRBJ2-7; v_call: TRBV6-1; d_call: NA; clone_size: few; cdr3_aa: CASSHRQASYEQYF; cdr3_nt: TGTGCCAGCAGCCACCGACAGGCCTCCTACGAGCAGTACTTC
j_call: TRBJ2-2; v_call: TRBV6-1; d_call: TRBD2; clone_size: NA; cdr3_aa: CASSGLAGVSAGELFF; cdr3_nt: TGTGCCAGCTCCGGGCTAGCGGGAGTCAGCGCCGGGGAGCTGTTTTTT
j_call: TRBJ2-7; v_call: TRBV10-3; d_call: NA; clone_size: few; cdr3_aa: CAISVGRRPFYEQYF; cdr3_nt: TGTGCCATCAGTGTAGGTCGCAGGCCCTTCTACGAGCAGTACTTC
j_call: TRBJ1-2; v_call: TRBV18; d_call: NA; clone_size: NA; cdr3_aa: CASSPGFGNNYGYTF; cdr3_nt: TGTGCCAGCTCACCAGGCTTTGGGAACAACTATGGCTACACCTTC
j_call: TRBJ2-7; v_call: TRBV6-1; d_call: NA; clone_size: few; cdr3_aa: CASRTEDSYEQYF; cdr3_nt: TGTGCCAGCAGGACTGAAGACTCCTACGAGCAGTACTTC
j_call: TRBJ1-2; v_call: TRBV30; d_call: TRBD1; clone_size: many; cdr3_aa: CAWRILEGWGQGANGYTF; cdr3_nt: TGTGCCTGGAGAATTTTGGAGGGATGGGGACAGGGGGCGAATGGCTACACCTTC